The present T cell receptor beta chain was sequenced within a study of a mutant IDH1 vaccine in newly diagnosed glioma. This clone has a handful of counts. Its antigen is as yet unknown. This table comes from immunoSEQ multiplex PCR, and its TCRdb copy is limited to in-frame clones, with some not included. The sample includes around 54,000 clones, over 70% of them seen just once. CDR1 and CDR2 (germline): SNHLY, FYNNEI. Trimming stripped 7 bases from V and 5 bases from J, with 15 bases between. The CDR3 sequence is 14 residues long. Time point noted: week 23, last vaccination. A single vaccine dose contained 300 ug of mutant IDH1 20-mer peptide, and topical imiquimod was used with it.

The V and J genes are TRBV2 and TRBJ2-4; no clear D gene. The sample here was PBMCs, taken from a glioma patient whose treatment included an IDH1 peptide vaccine. The TCR comes from a man aged 35 to 55 with glioma. The CDR3 loop reads CASIRTFLQNIQYF. The CDR3 DNA reads as TGTGCCAGCATCCGGACCTTCCTACAAAACATTCAGTACTTC.